This T cell receptor (beta chain) was sequenced during a study of OX40 agonist ivuxolimab in advanced cancers. Across the study: Three patients had partial responses: one hepatocellular carcinoma, two cutaneous melanoma.

V lost 4 bases to trimming and J lost 8 bases, with 12 bases between them. CDR1 SGHKS and CDR2 YYEKEE come from the germline V gene (reference sequence). The CDR3 length is 13 residues. Profiling relied on immunoSEQ multiplex PCR, and the TCRdb table lists in-frame clones only, not all of them. Of some 69,000 clones detected, about nine tenths appear once; the ten largest clones hold roughly 0.55%. The sequenced sample was CD4+ or CD8+ T cells sorted from blood, obtained in a trial of the OX40 agonist ivuxolimab. This sequence was found in an adult with an advanced solid tumor such as melanoma, head and neck, liver or kidney cancer. The chain joins TRBV5-5 to TRBJ1-4; D may be TRBD1 (5 bases). Here the CDR3 reads CASSPRDLEKLFF. The CDR3 DNA reads TGTGCCAGCAGCCCTAGGGACTTGGAAAAACTGTTTTTT.